What follows is one T cell receptor (beta chain) and its context. The specificity of this receptor is unknown. There are no base qualities to consult, and no much larger clone falls within one base. This specimen comes from a study of shared clonotypes between healthy human individuals (dated by TCRdb to the early 2020s). Context from the whole study: Three men and two women, aged 18 to 49 years, made up the cohort. Different laboratories and diverse techniques were used to prepare libraries and sequence TCR repertoires, to increase sequencing depth and limit assay-specific biases. Each donor's leukapheresis produced roughly between roughly 0.85 and 10 billion PBMCs. Per donor, three plates each were used for CD4 naive and CD4 memory, two for CD8 naive, and one for CD8 memory. To estimate repertoire size and how much clonotype sharing occurs between individuals, the study deeply sequenced the blood TCR repertoires of five healthy adults.

Overall study results and their limits: Sharing across a few donors was observed for about 5% of naive CD4, less than 4% of naive CD8, about 2.5% of memory CD4, and around 0.4% of memory CD8 clonotypes. Because the study included only a small number of donors, the genetic and exposure-history diversity represented was limited. Sampling was restricted to blood, and TCR repertoires in tissue are likely to differ from TCR repertoires in blood. Higher generation probabilities were observed for clonotypes shared by all four sorted-subset donors than for non-shared clonotypes. Incomplete sequencing was indicated by rarefaction of sorted-subset datasets, despite the large sequencing depth. Pairwise subsampling led to the expectation that sequencing depth would affect the degree of clonotype sharing among donors. Naive subsets generally had larger estimated clonotype richness than memory subsets did.

V sheds 1 base and J sheds 4 bases, leaving 10 bases between their ends. As encoded in the germline V gene, CDR1 is SGHAT while CDR2 is FQNNGV. The CDR3 sequence holds 14 residues, the cysteine and phenylalanine included. Only the CDR3 DNA stays, 42 bases, in frame from base 1. Healthy HIV-negative adults with no recently reported acute infections or vaccinations were included as donors. Every donor was a Caucasian adult living in Nashville, Tennessee, USA. Magnetic negative selection was used to enrich CD4+ T cells, after which naive cells were positively selected on CD45RA and the negative fraction became the memory subset. Blood was collected by leukapheresis, and PBMCs were isolated by Ficoll-Histopaque density gradient centrifugation and then cryopreserved in liquid nitrogen vapor phase. Analytical flow cytometry was used to check the purity and quantity of each magnetically sorted T cell population. Genomic DNA was isolated from every sorted fraction and measured by UV absorbance on a Nanodrop 2000c.

TCR CDR3 regions were amplified from genomic DNA by multiplex PCR using the deep immunoSEQ assay. Extracted genomic DNA from each cell subset was spread evenly across all wells of several immunoSEQ 96-well plates, with each plate serving as a replicate. Each replicate PCR for sorted subsets received about 200 ng genomic DNA, equal to about 30,000 T cell genomes. Purified libraries were measured with a Qubit 3.0 fluorometer, size-checked on a Bioanalyzer 2100, and measured again with the KAPA Library Quantification kit. Each immunoSEQ 96-well plate was sequenced on its own single-read 150-cycle Illumina NextSeq 550 flow cell. The original pipeline was this. Because only junctional sequences without quality scores were contained in the immunoSEQ output, filtering matching that applied to full-length reads could not be performed. Sequences were annotated with PyIR, a Python wrapper for IgBLAST v1.9, and V/J genes and CDR3 were assigned using IMGT germline references. Reads were removed for weak V/J assignments (E-value above 1e-6), missing CDR3, stop codons, out-of-frame junctions, or ambiguous translated residues. V3J clonotypes were defined as sequences sharing the same inferred V gene, J gene, and CDR3 amino acid sequence. The percentage overlap between two repertoires was calculated by dividing the number of shared unique clonotypes by the size of the smaller repertoire. Richness of each repertoire was evaluated using RTK rarefaction, the Chao1 estimator, and Recon v2.1 estimates of unobserved clonotypes. OLGA was used to compute generation probabilities for all TCRbeta clonotypes that the gDNA method yielded from a few donors. The immuneACCESS repertoire file appears here via TCRdb, limited to in-frame rearrangements. These files lack a portion of the clones; in checked studies, under half of the deficit traces to unresolved V genes, and the cause of the others is not known. V, J and clone size are those of that table, while D and trimming were read from the DNA. For this sample the table gives over a million clones, of which about 80% were detected only once. The top ten constitute under 0.6% of the sample.

The sequenced sample was memory CD4+ T cells from PBMCs. This specimen's cell subset or site label, per the study, means: CD45RA-negative fraction. The clonotype was recovered from a young man in good health. Some clones in this sample may be carry-over from other donors' samples. This sequence uses TRBV11-2 and TRBJ1-2; the D gene is perhaps TRBD1, from 5 matching bases. The CDR3 is CASSLVGTLYGYTF. The nucleotide sequence reads TGTGCCAGCAGCTTAGTAGGGACTCTCTATGGCTACACCTTC.